This passage covers 18 T cell receptor beta chains from one sample sequenced in a study of T cell repertoires in breast cancer. Paired alpha-beta TCRs of CD8+ T cells were analyzed by expanded emulsion RT-PCR. Unpaired genes were suppressed by blocking oligonucleotides during a second nested PCR. TCRdb processed the emulsion pairing reads anew with MiXCR; each CDR3 protein has one entry. The sample includes roughly 40,000 distinct CDR3 sequences, 45% to 55% of them seen just once. Material: CD8+ T cells. Source of these receptors: a pool of human donors with breast cancer or a healthy control (not recorded which).

With respect to this clonotype: A much larger clone sits a single nucleotide away, making a read error possible. The rearrangement joins TRBV27 to TRBJ2-1; TRBD2 matches at 13 bases. There are 15 residues in the CDR3. Trimming removed 7 bases from V and 9 bases from J; junction bases left unmatched: 9. Looked up from germline, CDR1 is MNHEY and CDR2 is SMNVEV (reference sequence). CDR3 sequence (DNA): TGTGCCAGCAATTCGTGGACTAGCGGGAGACCTGAGCAGTTCTTC. Translation gives CASNSWTSGRPEQFF.

This chain connects TRBV7-9 to TRBJ2-7; D gene uncertain. Germline CDR1 SEHNR, CDR2 FQNEAQ (reference sequence). V was trimmed by 10 bases and J by 3 bases, leaving 16 bases between them. The CDR3 spans 13 residues. In DNA form, the CDR3 reads TGTGCCATCCTAGACCAGGATTTCTACGAGCAGTACTTC. Amino acid sequence: CAILDQDFYEQYF.

In this sample, this clonotype turned up a few times. V gene TRBV2 combines with J gene TRBJ2-6; possible D gene TRBD1, 6 bases. The CDR3 length is 15 residues. Germline CDR1 and CDR2: SNHLY and FYNNEI. V was pared by 5 bases and J by 0 bases, with 8 bases between. The CDR3 region has the DNA TGTGCCAGCAGTAAGACAGGCTCTGGGGCCAACGTCCTGACTTTC. It specifies CASSKTGSGANVLTF.

This clonotype was seen once. The chain recombines TRBV29-1 with TRBJ2-2; 10 nucleotides align to TRBD2. The germline gives CDR1 SQVTM, CDR2 ANQGSEA. The junction had 5 bases not matched to a gene; V was cut back by 6 bases and J by 4 bases. The CDR3 loop spans 14 amino acids. The CDR3, as DNA: TGCAGCGTGGGAGCGGGAGGGCCCACCGGGGAGCTGTTTTTT. Translating it yields CSVGAGGPTGELFF.

This clonotype was found once. One junction end does not reproduce the germline sequence, and a read error may be involved. The genes are TRBV2 and TRBJ1-1; D is unclear. CDR1 and CDR2 (germline): SNHLY, FYNNEI. The CDR3 contains 15 residues. The DNA for the CDR3 is TGTGCCAGCAGCTTCACAGAGGTTCGAAACACTGAAGCCTTCTTT. This translates into CASSFTEVRNTEAFF.

The rearrangement links TRBV18 to TRBJ1-5; 9 nucleotides align to TRBD1. The CDR3 totals 15 residues. Looked up from germline, CDR1 is KGHSH and CDR2 is LQKENI. With V trimmed by 5 bases and J by 6 bases, 8 bases remained unmatched. This chain's CDR3 is CASSLGQGVGQPQHF. Written as DNA, the CDR3 is TGTGCCAGCTCATTGGGACAGGGTGTTGGTCAGCCCCAGCATTTT.

The V call is TRBV12-3 or TRBV12-4, the J call TRBJ2-3, with D uncertain. Between the trimmed V and J ends, which lost 8 bases and 0 bases, there was a span of 15 bases. The CDR3 runs 15 residues. Here the CDR3 DNA reads TGTGCCAGCGGAGAATCTAGTTCCAGCACAGATACGCAGTATTTT. Its protein is CASGESSSSTDTQYF.

Only a few counts were recorded for this clonotype. The chain has TRBV11-2 and TRBJ1-1; possibly TRBD1 for D (6 bases). The CDR3 covers 17 residues. The V gene lost 5 bases and the J gene lost 2 bases, with 21 bases spanning the gap. Germline CDR1 is SGHAT and CDR2 is FQNNGV. The DNA of the CDR3 is TGTGCCAGCAGCCCCCGGGGCATCTTGGGGGCAAACACTGAAGCTTTCTTT. It specifies CASSPRGILGANTEAFF.

This clonotype came up a few times. CDR3 nucleotide sequence: TGTGCCAGCAGTGTTGAGGGGGGATTTTTGGGAACTGAAGCTTTCTTT. Protein product: CASSVEGGFLGTEAFF. The chain employs TRBV2 and TRBJ1-1, with TRBD1 as a possible D gene (6 bases). The CDR3 length is 16 residues. The germline V and J ends were trimmed by 4 bases and 5 bases, with 20 bases remaining between them. Germline V gene sequence: CDR1 SNHLY, CDR2 FYNNEI.

This clonotype occurred once. Possible read error: a much larger clone is one base away. The chain employs TRBV6-5 and TRBJ2-3; D possibly corresponds to TRBD2 (6 bases). The CDR3 has 15 residues. Germline values: CDR1 MNHEY, CDR2 SVGAGI. As DNA, the CDR3 is TGTGCCAGCAGTTACTCGATAACTAGCTCAGATGCGCAGTATTTT. This sequence encodes CASSYSITSSDAQYF.

V gene TRBV12-3 or TRBV12-4 combines with J gene TRBJ1-1, with unresolved D. The CDR3 extends over 12 amino acids. Trimming took 1 base from V and 12 from J, leaving 12 bases between them. The DNA of the CDR3 is TGTGCCAGCAGTTTAGAGGTGGGCGAGTCTTTCTTT. Encoded protein: CASSLEVGESFF.

This chain uses TRBV6-5 with TRBJ1-6; D is perhaps TRBD1 (5 bases). Germline lookup yields CDR1 MNHEY and CDR2 SVGAGI. The V and J ends lost 0 bases and 7 bases respectively, with 13 bases between them. This CDR3 spans 16 amino acids. CDR3 sequence: CASSYSTGLGNSPLHF. DNA of the CDR3: TGTGCCAGCAGTTACTCCACAGGACTCGGGAATTCACCCCTCCACTTT.

This clonotype ranks as medium-sized. V gene TRBV15 combines with J gene TRBJ2-7; 7 bases align to TRBD1. Germline CDR1 LNHNV, CDR2 YYDKDF (reference sequence). The CDR3 extends over 13 amino acids. After removal of 3 bases from V and 6 bases from J, the junction contained 5 bases not matched to a gene. The CDR3, as DNA: TGTGCCACCAGCAGCGGCAGGGGGAGCGAGCAGTACTTC. This gives the protein CATSSGRGSEQYF. Using reference TRBV15 and TRBJ2-7 for the parts outside the CDR3, the full variable domain is DAMVIQNPRYQVTQFGKPVTLSCSQTLNHNVMYWYQQKSSQAPKLLFHYYDKDFNNEADTPDNFQSRRPNTSFCFLDIRSPGLGDTAMYLCATSSGRGSEQYFGPGTRLTVT.

This chain uses TRBV6-1 with TRBJ2-3; D may match TRBD1 or TRBD2 (5 bases each). This CDR3 region has 14 residues. V dropped 6 bases and J dropped 4 bases, with 14 bases sitting between them. Germline-derived CDR1 and CDR2 are MNHNS and SASEGT. CDR3 region: CASRQLEGSDTQYF. In nucleotides, the CDR3 is TGTGCCAGCAGACAACTAGAGGGGTCAGATACGCAGTATTTT.

The rearrangement joins TRBV29-1 to TRBJ1-2, with 12 positions matching TRBD1. CDR1 is SQVTM, CDR2 ANQGSEA, per germline. V lost 3 bases and J lost 5; bases outside the gene matches: 7. The CDR3 totals 15 residues. The CDR3, as DNA: TGCAGCGTTGATATAGGGACAGGGGGCTTTTATGGCTACACCTTC. Amino acids: CSVDIGTGGFYGYTF.

This clonotype has only a few counts. The chain has TRBV5-1 and TRBJ1-1, with D unresolved. Per the germline V gene, CDR1 is SGHRS and CDR2 is YFSETQ. The CDR3 is made up of 13 amino acids. The germline V and J ends were trimmed by 0 bases and 4 bases, with 7 bases remaining between them. CDR3 loop: CASSLAGFTEAFF. CDR3 DNA sequence: TGCGCCAGCAGCTTGGCGGGGTTCACTGAAGCTTTCTTT.

The rearrangement links TRBV5-1 to TRBJ1-1; TRBD1 might be the D (6 bases). Germline lookup yields CDR1 SGHRS and CDR2 YFSETQ. Trimming took 3 bases from V and 0 from J, leaving 6 bases between them. The CDR3 is 13 residues long. The CDR3 loop reads CASSWTVNTEAFF. In nucleotides, the CDR3 is TGCGCCAGCAGCTGGACAGTGAACACTGAAGCTTTCTTT.

This clonotype was found once. The chain joins TRBV20-1 to TRBJ2-1; the D gene is possibly TRBD1 (5 bases). Germline CDR1 and CDR2: DFQATT and SNEGSKA (reference sequence). The CDR3 is 13 amino acids. The V end was cut by 2 bases, the J end by 7 bases, with 12 bases between. The CDR3 loop is CSARSGPGNEQFF. In DNA, the CDR3 is TGCAGTGCTAGATCAGGGCCTGGGAATGAGCAGTTCTTC.